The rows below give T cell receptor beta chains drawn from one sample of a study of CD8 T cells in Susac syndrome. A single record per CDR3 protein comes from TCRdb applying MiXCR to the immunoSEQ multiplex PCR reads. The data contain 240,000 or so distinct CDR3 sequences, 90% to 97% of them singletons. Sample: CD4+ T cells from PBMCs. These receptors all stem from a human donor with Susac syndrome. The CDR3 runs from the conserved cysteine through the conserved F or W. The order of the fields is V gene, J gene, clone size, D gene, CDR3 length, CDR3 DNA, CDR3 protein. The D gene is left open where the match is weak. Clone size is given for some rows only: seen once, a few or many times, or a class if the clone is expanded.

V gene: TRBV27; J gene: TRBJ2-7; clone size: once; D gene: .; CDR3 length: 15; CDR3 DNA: TGTGCCAGCAGTTCTTCCGGGGGACAGACCTACGAGCAGTACTTC; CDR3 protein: CASSSSGGQTYEQYF
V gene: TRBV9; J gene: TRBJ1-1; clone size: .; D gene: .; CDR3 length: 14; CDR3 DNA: TGTGCCAGCAACTCCGGGGGGGCCTGGGCTGAAGCTTTCTTT; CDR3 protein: CASNSGGAWAEAFF
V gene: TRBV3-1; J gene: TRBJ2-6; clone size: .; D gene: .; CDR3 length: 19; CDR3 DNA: TGTGCCAGCAGCCAAGTTCATTCCGGCGGTCTCTCTGGGGCCAACGTCCTGACTTTC; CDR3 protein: CASSQVHSGGLSGANVLTF
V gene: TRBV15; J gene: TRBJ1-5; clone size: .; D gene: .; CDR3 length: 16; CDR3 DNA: TGTGCCACCAGCAGAGCAGGGTCAAGTAGCAATCAGCCCCAGCATTTT; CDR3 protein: CATSRAGSSSNQPQHF
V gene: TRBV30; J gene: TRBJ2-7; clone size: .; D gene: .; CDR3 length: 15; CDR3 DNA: TGTGCCTGGAGCGCCCCCGGGACCCCCTCCTACGAGCAGTACTTC; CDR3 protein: CAWSAPGTPSYEQYF
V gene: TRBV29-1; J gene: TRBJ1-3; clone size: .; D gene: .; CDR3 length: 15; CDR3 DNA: TGCAGCGGTTCCGGAACAGACCTCTCTGGAAACACCATATATTTT; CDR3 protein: CSGSGTDLSGNTIYF
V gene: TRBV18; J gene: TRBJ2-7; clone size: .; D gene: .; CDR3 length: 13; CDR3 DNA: TGTGCCAGCTCACCCCCCCCAGGTTTGGGAATGTACTTC; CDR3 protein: CASSPPPGLGMYF
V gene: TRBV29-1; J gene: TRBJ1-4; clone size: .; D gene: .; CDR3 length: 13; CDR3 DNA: TGCAGCGTTCGGCTTACAACTAATGAAAAACTGTTTTTT; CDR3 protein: CSVRLTTNEKLFF
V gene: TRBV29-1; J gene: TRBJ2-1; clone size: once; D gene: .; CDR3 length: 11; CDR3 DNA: TGCAGCTTCAGCTCCTACAATGAGCAGTTCTTC; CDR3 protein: CSFSSYNEQFF
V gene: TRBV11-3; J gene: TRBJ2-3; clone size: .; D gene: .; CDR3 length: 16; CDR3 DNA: TGTGCCAGCAGCTGGGGAGAAGGGCGAGGAACAGATACGCAGTATTTT; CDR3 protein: CASSWGEGRGTDTQYF
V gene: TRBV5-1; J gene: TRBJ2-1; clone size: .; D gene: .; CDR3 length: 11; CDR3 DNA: TGCGCCAGCAGCGACGTAGGCGAGCAGTTCTTC; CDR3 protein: CASSDVGEQFF
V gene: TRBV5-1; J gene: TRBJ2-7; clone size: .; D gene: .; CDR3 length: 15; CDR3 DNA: TGCGCCAGCAGCCCGGACGGAGCCATGATATACGAGCAGTACTTC; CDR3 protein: CASSPDGAMIYEQYF
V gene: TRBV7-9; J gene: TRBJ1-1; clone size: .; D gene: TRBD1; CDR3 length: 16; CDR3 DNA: TGTGCCAGCAACGCCGACAGGGCGCCCCTGAACACTGAAGCTTTCTTT; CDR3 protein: CASNADRAPLNTEAFF
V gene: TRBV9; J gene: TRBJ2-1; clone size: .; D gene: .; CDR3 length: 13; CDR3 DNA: TGTGCCAGCAGCGTAGGGGTTATTGGTGAGCAGTTCTTC; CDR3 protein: CASSVGVIGEQFF
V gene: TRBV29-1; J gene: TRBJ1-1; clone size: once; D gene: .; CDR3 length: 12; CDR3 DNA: TGCAGCGCTCAAACAGCGAACACTGAAGCTTTCTTT; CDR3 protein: CSAQTANTEAFF
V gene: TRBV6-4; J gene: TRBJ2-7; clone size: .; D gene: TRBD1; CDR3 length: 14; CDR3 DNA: TGTGCCAGCAGTTTATACAGGGGTTCCTACGAGCAGTACTTC; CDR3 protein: CASSLYRGSYEQYF
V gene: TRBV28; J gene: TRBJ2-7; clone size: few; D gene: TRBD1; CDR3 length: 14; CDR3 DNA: TGTGCCAGCAGTTCGGGGACAGGGTCCTACGAGCAGTACTTC; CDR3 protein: CASSSGTGSYEQYF
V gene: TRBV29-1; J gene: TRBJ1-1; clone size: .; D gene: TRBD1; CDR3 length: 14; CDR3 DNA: TGCAGCGCCAAGGGACAGGGAATGAACACTGAAGCTTTCTTT; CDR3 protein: CSAKGQGMNTEAFF
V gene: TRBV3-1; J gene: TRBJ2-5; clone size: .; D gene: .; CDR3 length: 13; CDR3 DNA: TGTGCCAGCAGCCAAGTCCCGAAAGAGACCCAGTACTTC; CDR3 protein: CASSQVPKETQYF
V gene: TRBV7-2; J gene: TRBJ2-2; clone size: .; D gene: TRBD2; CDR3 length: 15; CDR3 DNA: TGTGCCAGCAGCAAGTCTAGCGGATACACCGGGGAGCTGTTTTTT; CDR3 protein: CASSKSSGYTGELFF
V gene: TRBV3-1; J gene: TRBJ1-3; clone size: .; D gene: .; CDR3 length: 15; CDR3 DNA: TGTGCCAGCAGCCAGAGGCAGACCTCTGGAAACACCATATATTTT; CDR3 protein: CASSQRQTSGNTIYF
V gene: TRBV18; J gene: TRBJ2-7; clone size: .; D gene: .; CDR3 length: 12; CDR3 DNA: TGTGCCAGCTCACGGGGAAGACACGAGCAGTACTTC; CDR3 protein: CASSRGRHEQYF
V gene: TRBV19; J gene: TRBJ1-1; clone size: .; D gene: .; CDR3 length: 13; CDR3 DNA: TGTGCCAGTAGCCAACTCCCGAACACTGAAGCTTTCTTT; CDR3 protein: CASSQLPNTEAFF
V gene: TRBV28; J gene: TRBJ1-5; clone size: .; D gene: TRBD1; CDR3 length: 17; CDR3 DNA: TGTGCCAGCAGCCAACCGGACGGGACAGTTACTAATCAGCCCCAGCATTTT; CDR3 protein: CASSQPDGTVTNQPQHF
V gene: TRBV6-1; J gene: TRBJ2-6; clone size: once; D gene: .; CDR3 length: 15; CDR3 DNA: TGTGCCAGCAACGAAAGGCCCTTTGGGGCCAACGTCCTGACTTTC; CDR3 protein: CASNERPFGANVLTF
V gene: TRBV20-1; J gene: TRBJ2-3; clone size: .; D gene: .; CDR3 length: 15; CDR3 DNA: TGCAGTGCTAGAGATTTTCGGGCCGGCACAGATACGCAGTATTTT; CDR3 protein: CSARDFRAGTDTQYF
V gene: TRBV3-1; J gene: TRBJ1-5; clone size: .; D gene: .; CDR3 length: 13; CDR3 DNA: TGTGCCAGCAGCCAGACAGCAAATCAGCCCCAGCATTTT; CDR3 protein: CASSQTANQPQHF
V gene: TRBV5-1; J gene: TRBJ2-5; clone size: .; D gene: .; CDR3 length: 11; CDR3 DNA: TGCGCCAGCAGCCCCGACCAAGTTCAGTACTTC; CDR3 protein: CASSPDQVQYF
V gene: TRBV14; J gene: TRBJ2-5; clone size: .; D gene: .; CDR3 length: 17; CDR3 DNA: TGTGCCAGCAGCCAAGATATACAGATCTCTTCCCAAGAGACCCAGTACTTC; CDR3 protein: CASSQDIQISSQETQYF
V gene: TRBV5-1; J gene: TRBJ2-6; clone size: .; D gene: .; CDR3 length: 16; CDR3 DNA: TGCGCCAGCAGCTGGACCCTACAAACTGGGGCCAACGTCCTGACTTTC; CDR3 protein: CASSWTLQTGANVLTF
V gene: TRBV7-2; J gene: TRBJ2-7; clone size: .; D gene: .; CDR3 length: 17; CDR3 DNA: TGTGCCAGCAGCTTAGTCCTTTCTCGGGGGGCCGAGGGCGAGCAGTACTTC; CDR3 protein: CASSLVLSRGAEGEQYF
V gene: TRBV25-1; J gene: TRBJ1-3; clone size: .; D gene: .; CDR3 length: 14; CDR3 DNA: TGTGCCAGCAGTGATTACTACTCTGGAAACACCATATATTTT; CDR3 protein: CASSDYYSGNTIYF
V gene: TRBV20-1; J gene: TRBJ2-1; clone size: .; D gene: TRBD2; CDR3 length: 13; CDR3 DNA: TGCAGTGAGCTAGCGGGAGGGCCCAATGAGCAGTTCTTC; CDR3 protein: CSELAGGPNEQFF
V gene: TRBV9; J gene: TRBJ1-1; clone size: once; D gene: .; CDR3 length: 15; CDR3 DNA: TGTGCCAGCAGCTCTCAGGGCCTCGGAGTTGCTGAAGATTTCTTT; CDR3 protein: CASSSQGLGVAEDFF
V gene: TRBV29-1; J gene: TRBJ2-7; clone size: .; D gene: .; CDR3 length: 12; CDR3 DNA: TGCAGCGTCGTCGGGGACGCCTACGAGCAGTACTTC; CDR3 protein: CSVVGDAYEQYF
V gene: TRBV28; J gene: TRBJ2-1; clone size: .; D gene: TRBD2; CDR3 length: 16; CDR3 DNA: TGTGCCAGCAGCCCGCTAGCGGGACGCCTGGCCAATGAGCAGTTCTTC; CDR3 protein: CASSPLAGRLANEQFF